Below, 21 T cell receptor beta chains from the same sample are listed, as sequenced in a study of T-cell memory formation after mild COVID-19. One entry per CDR3 protein, called by TCRdb with MiXCR from the 5' RACE reads. In the table there are 450,000 to 650,000 distinct CDR3 sequences, under 20% of which are singletons. What was sequenced was PBMCs or a T cell subset sorted from them (not recorded which). The receptors originated from an adult woman who had mild COVID-19 (a few samples of this study predate the infection). Cell type and time point are not known.

In DNA form, the CDR3 reads TGCAGTGCTAGTTCTGACAGGGGTCTGAATAGCAATCAGCCCCAGCATTTT. Translated: CSASSDRGLNSNQPQHF. This chain joins TRBV20-1 and TRBJ1-5; 8 nucleotides match TRBD1. This CDR3 contains 17 residues. J was trimmed by 0 bases and V by 3 bases; bases with no gene match: 10. The V gene's germline CDR1 is DFQATT and CDR2 SNEGSKA (reference sequence).

A few counts support this clonotype. The chain recombines TRBV6-2 or TRBV6-3 with TRBJ2-1, with a possible D match to TRBD1 (5 bases). Trimming shortened V by 0 bases and J by 4 bases, and 10 bases separated the two germline ends. Germline V gene sequence: CDR1 MNHEY, CDR2 SVGEGT. The CDR3 spans 15 residues. CDR3 amino acids: CASSYSGPRYNEQFF. CDR3 bases: TGTGCCAGCAGTTACTCGGGGCCGAGGTACAATGAGCAGTTCTTC.

The chain joins TRBV6-5 to TRBJ1-2; D is ambiguous. The CDR3 spans 15 residues. Trimming shortened V by 7 bases and J by 3 bases, and 18 bases separated the two germline ends. The germline gives CDR1 MNHEY, CDR2 SVGAGI. CDR3 coding DNA: TGTGCCAGCAAGGAGGACCGATCGACTTACTATGGCTACACCTTC. Translating it yields CASKEDRSTYYGYTF.

The chain couples TRBV7-3 to TRBJ2-2; 12 bases match TRBD2. The V segment lost 1 base and the J segment 7 bases; nucleotides outside the gene matches: 4. CDR3 size: 16 residues. CDR1 SGHTA and CDR2 FQGTGA come from the germline V gene. The CDR3 sequence is CASSLRLAGVVGELFF. The CDR3, as DNA: TGTGCCAGCAGCTTAAGACTAGCGGGAGTTGTCGGGGAGCTGTTTTTT. Based on the CDR3 plus reference TRBV7-3 and TRBJ2-2, the full variable domain is GAGVSQTPSNKVTEKGKYVELRCDPISGHTALYWYRQSLGQGPEFLIYFQGTGAADDSGLPNDRFFAVRPEGSVSTLKIQRTERGDSAVYLCASSLRLAGVVGELFFGEGSRLTVL.

The V and J genes are TRBV4-1 and TRBJ2-3; no reliable D call. Germline CDR1 is MGHRA and CDR2 is YSYEKL. The CDR3 totals 14 residues. V was shortened by 1 base and J by 4 bases, with 9 bases between the two germline ends. The CDR3 loop is CASSQVHVSDTQYF. The CDR3 DNA is TGCGCCAGCAGCCAAGTTCACGTGTCAGATACGCAGTATTTT.

This chain links TRBV3-1 with TRBJ2-3; weak D call: TRBD2 (7 bases). V lost 8 bases, J lost 4 bases, and 22 bases lay in between. CDR1 LGHDT and CDR2 YNNKEL come from the germline V gene (reference sequence). This CDR3 contains 16 residues. The CDR3 bases are TGTGCCAGCCTAGGCCTTGGCGGGGGCTTCCCAGATACGCAGTATTTT. This codes for CASLGLGGGFPDTQYF.

The chain carries TRBV10-3 and TRBJ2-5; the match to TRBD2 covers 9 bases. The junction had 5 bases not matched to a gene; V was cut back by 6 bases and J by 3 bases. Germline CDR1 reads ENHRY; CDR2 reads SYGVKD. This CDR3 region has 14 residues. DNA of the CDR3: TGTGCCATCAGGTCGGGCGGGAGGGAAGAGACCCAGTACTTC. Protein sequence: CAIRSGGREETQYF.

This sequence joins TRBV4-1 and TRBJ2-1, with 8 positions matching TRBD1. The CDR3 consists of 14 residues. Germline V gene data show CDR1 as MGHRA and CDR2 as YSYEKL. V shed 2 bases, J shed 5 bases, and the junction held 2 bases outside the gene matches. This chain's CDR3 is CASSQQGANNEQFF. The CDR3 bases are TGCGCCAGCAGCCAACAGGGGGCGAACAATGAGCAGTTCTTC.

The genes are TRBV25-1 and TRBJ1-1; TRBD1 might be the D (6 bases). CDR3 length: 17 residues. CDR1 and CDR2 from the germline V gene are MGHDK and SYGVNS. V was cut by 0 bases and J by 2 bases, with 16 bases left in between. CDR3 in DNA: TGTGCCAGCAGTGAATACGGGGGGGCGAGGGGCAACACTGAAGCTTTCTTT. It is translated as CASSEYGGARGNTEAFF.

The J gene is TRBJ2-1, the V gene TRBV12-2; the table's TRBD2 call for D was not verified on the DNA. TRBV12-2 is listed as a pseudogene. The CDR3 is 14 amino acids. The CDR3 sequence: CASRLERRYNEQFF. The DNA of the CDR3 is TGTGCAAGTCGCCTGGAAAGGAGGTACAATGAGCAGTTCTTC.

This chain connects TRBV7-2 to TRBJ2-7; 7 bases map to TRBD1. This CDR3 comprises 16 residues. Trimming took 1 base from V and 1 from J; bases not matched to a gene: 7. Germline assignment: CDR1 SGHTA and CDR2 FQGNSA. Written as DNA, the CDR3 is TGTGCCAGCAGCTTAGGAAAATGGACAGGATCCTACGAGCAGTACTTC. This gives the protein CASSLGKWTGSYEQYF.

The J gene is TRBJ2-2, the V gene TRBV19, with D tentatively TRBD1 (5 bases). Germline loops: CDR1 LNHDA, CDR2 SQIVND (reference sequence). The CDR3 spans 15 residues. Trimming pared 10 bases from V and 1 base from J, leaving 16 bases between. The CDR3 bases are TGTGCCACAACTCCCAGGCAGGGGAACACCGGGGAGCTGTTTTTT. This sequence encodes CATTPRQGNTGELFF.

This clonotype was seen only a few times. The chain recombines TRBV27 with TRBJ1-6, with a weak D call TRBD1 (6 bases). The CDR3 runs 14 residues. V lost 7 bases and J lost 3, with 10 bases in between. From germline, CDR1 is MNHEY and CDR2 SMNVEV (reference sequence). The CDR3 DNA sequence: TGTGCCAGCACCCGAGGGGGCTATAATTCACCCCTCCACTTT. It codes for CASTRGGYNSPLHF.

The J gene is TRBJ2-7, the V gene TRBV27; a weak D match, TRBD2 (6 bases). The CDR3 spans 15 residues. CDR1 is MNHEY and CDR2 is SMNVEV in the germline V gene (reference sequence). Trimming removed 3 bases at V and 3 bases at J, with 15 bases between. This chain's CDR3 is CASSFVPGLNYEQYF. CDR3 in DNA: TGTGCCAGCAGTTTCGTACCGGGACTTAACTACGAGCAGTACTTC.

J is TRBJ2-1 and V is TRBV6-2 or TRBV6-3, with no clear D. Germline loops: CDR1 MNHEY, CDR2 SVGEGT. The V end was cut by 8 bases, the J end by 5 bases, with 13 bases between. The CDR3 loop spans 13 amino acids. The CDR3: CASQLDGHNEQFF. DNA of the CDR3: TGTGCCAGCCAATTAGACGGGCACAATGAGCAGTTCTTC.

The chain is built from TRBV4-1 and TRBJ1-2, with 7 bases identical to TRBD1. The germline V gene has CDR1 MGHRA and CDR2 YSYEKL. The CDR3 length is 14 residues. The V segment lost 7 bases and the J segment 3 bases; nucleotides outside the gene matches: 8. The CDR3 region is CASTIPGTDYGYTF. The CDR3 nucleotides are TGCGCCAGCACCATCCCCGGGACAGACTATGGCTACACCTTC.

V and J are TRBV12-3 or TRBV12-4 and TRBJ2-1, with D unresolved. The V end lost 5 bases, the J end lost 9 bases, and 23 bases lay between the germline ends. CDR3 length equals 16 residues. Here the CDR3 reads CASSPEERASWGEQFF. The DNA of the CDR3 is TGTGCCAGCAGTCCCGAGGAGCGCGCCTCATGGGGTGAGCAGTTCTTC.

This clonotype has only a few counts. J is TRBJ2-2 and V is TRBV3-1; the D is unclear. The germline V and J ends were trimmed by 1 base and 4 bases, with 10 bases remaining between them. This CDR3 contains 15 residues. Germline CDR1 is LGHDT and CDR2 is YNNKEL (reference sequence). CDR3 region: CASSQVFSATGELFF. CDR3 in DNA: TGTGCCAGCAGCCAAGTCTTTTCTGCCACCGGGGAGCTGTTTTTT.

In its sample, this clonotype was seen many times. The V and J genes are TRBV7-9 and TRBJ1-1, with 8 bases lining up with TRBD1. The V gene end was trimmed by 5 bases and the J gene end by 4 bases; junction bases not matched to a gene: 6. This CDR3 comprises 14 residues. In germline, CDR1 is SEHNR, CDR2 FQNEAQ (reference sequence). The CDR3 coding sequence is TGTGCCAGCAGCCCGCACACAGGGGGCACTGAAGCTTTCTTT. This codes for CASSPHTGGTEAFF.

The rearrangement joins TRBV7-2 to TRBJ2-1; 7 positions agree with TRBD2. Unmatched junction bases numbered 11, after V lost 0 bases and J lost 9 bases. Germline CDR1 SGHTA, CDR2 FQGNSA. The CDR3 spans 16 residues. The DNA of the CDR3 is TGTGCCAGCAGCTTAGCGACGGCTAGCGGAGGGAGTGAGCAGTTCTTC. This sequence encodes CASSLATASGGSEQFF.

The chain carries TRBV27 and TRBJ2-1; possibly TRBD2 for D (6 bases). Trimming stripped 5 bases from V and 7 bases from J, with 12 bases between. From germline, CDR1 is MNHEY and CDR2 SMNVEV (reference sequence). CDR3 size: 13 residues. The CDR3 nucleotides read TGTGCCAGCAGTCTCACTAGCAGTAATGAGCAGTTCTTC. Amino acids: CASSLTSSNEQFF.